This TCR beta chain was sequenced during a study of blood T cell repertoires in COVID-19 (dated by TCRdb to the early 2020s). Regarding the research as a whole: Samples from collaborators originated in the United States, Italy and Spain and spanned both the acute and convalescent phases of COVID-19. The material from the prospective study consisted of cDNA or gDNA derived from T cells, B-cell-depleted T cells, or PBMCs. Deeply sampled blood TCRbeta repertoires from subjects exposed to, actively infected with, or recovered from COVID-19 were included in the dataset. The repertoires were released in a freely available public database meant as a resource for research on the immune response to SARS-CoV-2. Samples came from the ongoing ImmuneRACE study (first 160 participants) plus 1,254 subjects from 6 global collaborators. A de-identified subject ID, COVID-19 status, age in years and sex were almost always included in the sample metadata. HLA class I and class II types, where available, came from metadata supplied by the sample provider rather than from assay-based typing. What the study reported, not specific to this receptor: How much clinical and demographic metadata was included differed by source and by participant, and the metadata was provided uncurated.

A second Seattle source provided samples from volunteer blood donors who had recovered from COVID-19. The collaborating institutions used their own protocols to collect whole blood in K2EDTA tubes. Collaborator samples were shipped for TCRbeta analysis as frozen whole blood, isolated PBMCs, or DNA extracted from either sample type. On this clone: Which antigen it targets is not known. No much larger clone is present one base from it, and per-base qualities are unavailable.

Looking up the germline V gene yields CDR1 SNHLY and CDR2 FYNNEI. V loses 6 bases at its end and J loses 3 bases; junction bases beyond the gene matches: 4. The CDR3 contains 14 residues, cysteine and phenylalanine counted. The read is trimmed to its CDR3 DNA, 42 bases read in frame from base 1. TCRbeta CDR3 regions were amplified from genomic DNA using the immunoSEQ Assay, a bias-controlled multiplex PCR. As for how the authors treated the data: The number of nucleated cells in each sample was estimated by amplification of reference gene primers within the assay. To quantify the absolute abundance of each unique TCRbeta CDR3 rearrangement, sequence reads were collapsed and filtered. For each sample, productive Simpson clonality was calculated by taking the square root of Simpson's diversity index across productive rearrangements. In its TCRdb copy, this immuneACCESS table keeps in-frame sequences only and misses some clones. Where compared with another copy, unresolved V genes explain less than half of these, and the others have no known cause. V and J calls plus clone size are reproduced from that table; the DNA served to infer D and trimming. Counted in this sample were 170,000 or so clones; 85% to 90% of them appeared once. Of the sample, 0.88% falls within the top ten clones.

The clonotype was recovered from a young woman who had recovered from COVID-19. The chain couples TRBV2 to TRBJ2-1, with 8 bases matching TRBD2. The source material was peripheral blood. The sequenced DNA is TGTGCCAGCAGGCAGCGGGAGTTCTACAATGAGCAGTTCTTC. This is translated as CASRQREFYNEQFF.